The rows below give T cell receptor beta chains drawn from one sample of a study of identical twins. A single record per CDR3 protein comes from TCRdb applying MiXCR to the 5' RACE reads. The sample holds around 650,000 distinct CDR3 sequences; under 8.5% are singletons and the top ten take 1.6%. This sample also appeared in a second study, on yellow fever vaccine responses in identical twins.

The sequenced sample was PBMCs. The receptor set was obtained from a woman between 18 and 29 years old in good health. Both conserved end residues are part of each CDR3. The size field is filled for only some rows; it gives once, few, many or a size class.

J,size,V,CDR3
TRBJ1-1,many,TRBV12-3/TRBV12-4,CASSWTGGNTEAFF
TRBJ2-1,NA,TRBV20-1,CSARDPNRTSGGADYNEQFF
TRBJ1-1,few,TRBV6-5,CASSYMAGGGTEAFF
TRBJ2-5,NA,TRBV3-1,CASRQGATSPATEETQYF
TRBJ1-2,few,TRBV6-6,CASSFKDYGYTF
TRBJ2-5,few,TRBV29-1,CSVGGGTGGAETQYF
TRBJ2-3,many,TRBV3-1,CASSQANEKERSDTQYF
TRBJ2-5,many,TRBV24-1,CATSETTGEETQYF
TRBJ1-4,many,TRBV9,CASSVGVTGTTNEKLFF
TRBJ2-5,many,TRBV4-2,CASSQEGALFGQETQYF
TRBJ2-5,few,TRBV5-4,CASSLILSKETQYF
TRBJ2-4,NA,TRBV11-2,CASSAERGTSGELAKNIQYF
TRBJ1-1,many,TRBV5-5,CASSGADRGVMNTEAFF
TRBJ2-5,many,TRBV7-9,CASSPPTSRETQYF
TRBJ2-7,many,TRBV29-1,CSAMGSYEQYF
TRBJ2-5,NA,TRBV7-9,CASSLVLGQETQYF
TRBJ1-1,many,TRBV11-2,CASSLVREAFF
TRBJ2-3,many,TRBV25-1,CASQTLGSGTDTQYF
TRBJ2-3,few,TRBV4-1,CASSQDRADSSDTQYF
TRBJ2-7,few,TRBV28,CASSYGRLNYEQYF
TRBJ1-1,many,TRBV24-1,CATLRAGRPNTEAFF
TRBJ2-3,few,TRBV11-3,CASSHTRTPRDTQYF
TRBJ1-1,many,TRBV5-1,CASSTGLNTEAFF
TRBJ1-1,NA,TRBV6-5,CASSYWGQMNTEAFF
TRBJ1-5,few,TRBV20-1,CSARPSTGHRNQPQHF
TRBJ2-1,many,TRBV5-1,CASSGTGTTASGDEQFF
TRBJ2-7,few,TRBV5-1,CASSLVPSGRAGSYEQYF
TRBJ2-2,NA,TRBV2,CASWETGLPVHNTGELFF
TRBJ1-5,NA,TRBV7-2,CASSSRDRVLGQPQHF
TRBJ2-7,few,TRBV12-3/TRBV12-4,CASSRPGGGHEQYF
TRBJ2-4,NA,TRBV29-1,CSVAGGGNIQYF
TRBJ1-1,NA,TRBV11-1,CASSLMKQAGGEAFF
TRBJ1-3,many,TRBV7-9,CASSLMKDSGDTIYF
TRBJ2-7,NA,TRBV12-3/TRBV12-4,CASSPSGGVREQYF
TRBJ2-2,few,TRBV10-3,CAISEMLTAGTGELFF
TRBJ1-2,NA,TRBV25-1,CASSEFNRGYGYTF
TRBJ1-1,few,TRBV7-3,CASSPSQGFSSTEAFF
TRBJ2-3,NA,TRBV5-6,CASSFVAGRTDTQYF
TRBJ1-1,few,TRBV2,CASYDQGGVNTEAFF
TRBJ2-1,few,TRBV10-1,CASSEWDSPLEQFF
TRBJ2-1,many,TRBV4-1,CASSRTSGTGSNEQFF
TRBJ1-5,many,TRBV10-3,CAISESGTGGQPQHF
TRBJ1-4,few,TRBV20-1,CSAREDRQVEKLFF
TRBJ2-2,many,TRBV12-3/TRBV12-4,CASSRLSGTAGELFF
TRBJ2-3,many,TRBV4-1,CASSQDGRGVGTDTQYF
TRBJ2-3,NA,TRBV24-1,CATGTLAGALDTQYF
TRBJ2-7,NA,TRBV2,CASSTGQGLYEQYF
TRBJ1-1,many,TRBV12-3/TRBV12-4,CASSLGGQGPLGAFF
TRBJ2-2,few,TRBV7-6,CASSLPIPGGELFF
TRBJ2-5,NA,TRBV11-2,CASSLGTISQETQYF
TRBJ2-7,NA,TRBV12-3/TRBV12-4,CASSLGAVHEQYF
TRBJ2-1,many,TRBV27,CASRHGTFEQFF
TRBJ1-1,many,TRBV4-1,CASSQARGETEAFF
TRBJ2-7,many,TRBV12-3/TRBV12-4,CASSVGQPSYEQYF
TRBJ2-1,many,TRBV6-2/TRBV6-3,CASSYSTSSGYNEQFF
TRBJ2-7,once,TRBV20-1,CSAAGVREQYF
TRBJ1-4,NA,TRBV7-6,CASSSGTGGEKLFF
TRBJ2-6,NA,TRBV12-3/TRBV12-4,CASSSGYSGANVLTF
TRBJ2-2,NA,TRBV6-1,CASKPHSANTGELFF
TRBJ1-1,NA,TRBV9,CASSVDAGMNTEAFF